This TCR beta chain emerged from a study of T cells in Graves' hyperthyroidism and ophthalmopathy (dated 2019 in TCRdb). About the study as a whole: Peripheral blood was collected at initial diagnosis, before any treatment. TCR V-J signatures able to tell the groups apart were searched for in a discovery cohort of approximately 95 patients, of whom under 45 had Graves' ophthalmopathy and 57 had stable Graves' hyperthyroidism. An independent validation cohort of 18 to 20 hyperthyroidism patients and 17 patients who later progressed to ophthalmopathy tested prospective prediction of ophthalmopathy. The approximately 100 discovery patients were randomly divided into training and test sets at a 7:3 ratio. In addition, the study compared T-cell repertoires in thyroid tissue and in blood from several Graves' hyperthyroidism patients. After sampling, hyperthyroidism patients received methimazole starting at 30 mg daily, and ophthalmopathy patients received high-dose intravenous methylprednisolone. TCR Vbeta CDR3 sequencing of 120 to 150 peripheral blood samples (more than 40 ophthalmopathy, some 75 hyperthyroidism and approximately 17 progressor patients) is reported in the paper.

The research as a whole found: No statistical method was used to set the sample size in advance, and investigators knew the group allocation. Most expanded thyroid clonotypes (frequency above 0.001) were also found in blood, which suggests that blood repertoires may mirror thyroid immune responses. In validation, the model predicted progression to ophthalmopathy with approximately 69% sensitivity and approximately 78% specificity, a median of approximately 6.7 months before onset. In cross-validation, a model built on a 13 V-J signature told ophthalmopathy apart from stable hyperthyroidism with about 90% sensitivity and around 83% specificity, and in testing the same model reached 80%/75%.

CDR3 length: 16 amino acids, cysteine to phenylalanine. The DNA shown is the 48-base CDR3, in frame from base 1. Per the germline V gene, MNHNS is the CDR1 and SASEGT is the CDR2. Trimmed from V: 5 bases; trimmed from J: 3 bases; junction bases lacking a gene match: 12. Remarks on this clonotype: Its antigen target is currently unknown. No much larger clone exists at a distance of one base, and base qualities are not known.

The TCR beta CDR3 regions were amplified from the RNA transcripts. The first round of RT-PCR for the TCR CDR3 was performed with the HTBI primer set and the Qiagen OneStep RT-PCR kit. Libraries were constructed in a second round of multiplex PCR, after which size selection and purification were carried out. Libraries were sequenced paired-end with 100 bp reads on an Illumina HiSeq2000. The published analysis was carried out like this. SOAPnuke was used to process the raw data, throwing out any read that contained adapters or uncalled bases, had a mean Phred below 15, or lacked an exact constant-primer or identifier match. COPE v1.2.5 was used to merge the high-quality paired reads, and each unique nucleotide sequence was defined as a clonotype. MiTCR v1.1 was used to align clonotypes to the IMGT TRBV, TRBD and TRBJ reference segments. Only V-J combinations with frequency above 0.0001, covering 99.2% of repertoires, were analysed. The TCS score was defined as the ratio of F50 (clonal expansion) to E x V (chaos), calculated using BLOSUM62-based TCRdist between CDR3 peptides within each V-J. Welch's t-statistics and random forest reduced around 520 V-J features to 13, which were used in a naive Bayes classifier (R e1071). Using fastp trimming at Q25 and MiXCR clonotype assembly, TCRdb reanalyzed the public sequencing data and kept in-frame beta chains. CDR3 protein sequences are deduplicated, and each keeps its most common genes and DNA. Clone size and V and J calls follow TCRdb, not the original study. The sample has some 420,000 distinct CDR3 sequences on record, roughly 13% of them singletons. About 5% of the sample lies in the top ten.

Graves' hyperthyroidism was defined as stable when no progression to ophthalmopathy occurred over 18 months of follow-up. The hyperthyroidism patients were between 18 and 65 years old and newly diagnosed, with a disease duration of less than 2 months. Patients with uncontrolled infections, other autoimmune diseases, pregnancy or lactation were excluded. Diagnoses relied on clinical symptoms, serum thyroxine and TRAb, thyroid ultrasound and orbital computed tomography. PBMCs were separated from 10 ml of fresh peripheral blood using Ficoll-Paque density gradient centrifugation. Total RNA was extracted with Trizol reagent, and quality was checked on an Agilent 2100 Bioanalyzer.

This TCR was sampled from a woman younger than 30 with Graves' hyperthyroidism. Here the chain combines TRBV6-1 and TRBJ1-1; 7 bases in the junction line up with TRBD1. The sample consisted of blood. The DNA reads TGTGCCAGCAGTCCCCTCATACAGGGGTTGGACACTGAAGCTTTCTTT. This codes for CASSPLIQGLDTEAFF.